The rows below give T cell receptor beta chains drawn from one sample of a study of CD4+ T cells in melanoma. Method: immunoSEQ multiplex PCR; TCRdb's copy keeps in-frame clones and lacks some. The table shows over 130,000 clones, with about 93% occurring only once. Receptors were obtained from a human donor with melanoma. Each CDR3 is given with its conserved first and last residue. D genes are given only for firm matches. Rows may omit the clone size; those that give it use once, few, many or a size class.

CDR3aa,CDR3nt,v_gene,d_gene,j_gene,abundance
CASSGAGEGGYTF,TGCGCCAGCAGTGGGGCAGGGGAGGGTGGCTACACCTTC,TRBV10-2,-,TRBJ1-2,-
CASRQTSGDTQYF,TGCGCCAGCAGGCAGACTAGCGGAGATACGCAGTATTTT,TRBV10-2,TRBD2,TRBJ2-3,-
CASSPPSAGLNNEQFF,TGTGCCAGCAGTCCCCCCAGCGCGGGACTCAATAATGAGCAGTTCTTC,TRBV28,-,TRBJ2-1,-
CASSLERGVDTQYF,TGCGCCAGCAGCTTGGAGCGGGGGGTAGATACGCAGTATTTT,TRBV5-1,TRBD2,TRBJ2-3,-
CSVEFGAGGNEQYF,TGCAGCGTTGAATTCGGGGCAGGGGGTAACGAGCAGTACTTC,TRBV29-1,TRBD1,TRBJ2-7,-
CASSLVAGEQFF,TGTGCTAGCAGCTTAGTAGCTGGGGAGCAGTTCTTC,TRBV7-7,-,TRBJ2-1,-
CASSFSDTEAFF,TGTGCCAGCAGTTTCTCGGACACTGAAGCTTTCTTT,TRBV2,-,TRBJ1-1,-
CARSLDRAPDTQYF,TGTGCCAGAAGCTTGGACAGGGCCCCAGATACGCAGTATTTT,TRBV5-3,-,TRBJ2-3,once
CASSGDSLQETQYF,TGTGCCAGCTCTGGCGACAGCCTCCAAGAGACCCAGTACTTC,TRBV18,-,TRBJ2-5,-
CASRLRGSSSGANVLTF,TGTGCCAGCAGACTCAGGGGTTCTAGCTCTGGGGCCAACGTCCTGACTTTC,TRBV5-4,-,TRBJ2-6,once
CASSRGAGANVLTF,TGCGCCAGCAGTAGGGGAGCTGGGGCCAACGTCCTGACTTTC,TRBV5-1,-,TRBJ2-6,-
CASSLTINTEAFF,TGTGCCAGCAGCTTAACGATTAACACTGAAGCTTTCTTT,TRBV11-2,-,TRBJ1-1,-
CASGTRPGQGGSYNEQFF,TGTGCCAGTGGAACCCGACCGGGACAGGGAGGCTCCTACAATGAGCAGTTCTTC,TRBV19,TRBD1,TRBJ2-1,-
CASSEPQADTQYF,TGCGCCAGCAGCGAACCCCAGGCAGATACGCAGTATTTT,TRBV5-1,-,TRBJ2-3,-
CASRDSDAGELFF,TGCGCCAGCCGGGACAGCGACGCCGGGGAGCTGTTTTTT,TRBV5-1,TRBD1,TRBJ2-2,once
CASSREMNTEAFF,TGTGCCAGCAGTCGCGAGATGAACACTGAAGCTTTCTTT,TRBV2,-,TRBJ1-1,-
CASSLAAGGYTDTQYF,TGCGCCAGCAGCTTGGCGGCGGGGGGCTACACAGATACGCAGTATTTT,TRBV5-1,TRBD2,TRBJ2-3,-
CAWSTETGTGSTDTQYF,TGTGCCTGGAGTACTGAGACCGGGACAGGGAGCACAGATACGCAGTATTTT,TRBV30,TRBD1,TRBJ2-3,-
CASREGVTGVLSGNTIYF,TGTGCCAGCAGGGAAGGGGTGACAGGGGTGCTCTCTGGAAACACCATATATTTT,TRBV6-1,TRBD1,TRBJ1-3,-
CASSSAARDGAYEQYF,TGTGCCAGCAGTTCGGCTGCGAGGGACGGAGCCTACGAGCAGTACTTC,TRBV13,-,TRBJ2-7,-
CASSGLGAGTEAFF,TGCGCCAGCAGCGGTCTAGGGGCCGGCACTGAAGCTTTCTTT,TRBV5-1,-,TRBJ1-1,-
CASSGPQPYGYTF,TGTGCCAGCAGCGGGCCCCAGCCCTATGGCTACACCTTC,TRBV9,-,TRBJ1-2,-
CASSLGNSYEQYF,TGTGCCAGCAGCTTGGGCAATTCCTACGAGCAGTACTTC,TRBV5-6,-,TRBJ2-7,-
CASSLFRGAAYEQYF,TGTGCCAGCAGCTTATTCAGGGGGGCAGCCTACGAGCAGTACTTC,TRBV7-2,-,TRBJ2-7,-
CASSFKRGEGTDTQYF,TGTGCCAGCAGCTTTAAGCGGGGGGAAGGCACAGATACGCAGTATTTT,TRBV5-6,TRBD2,TRBJ2-3,once
CASTRGRQTYGYTF,TGTGCCAGCACCCGGGGAAGACAGACCTATGGCTACACCTTC,TRBV2,-,TRBJ1-2,-
CASSDRQGVHEQYF,TGTGCCAGCAGTGACCGACAGGGGGTCCACGAGCAGTACTTC,TRBV6-1,TRBD1,TRBJ2-7,once
CASSPRADSYNEQFF,TGTGCCAGCAGCCCTCGGGCTGACTCCTACAATGAGCAGTTCTTC,TRBV2,-,TRBJ2-1,once
CASSPPGGNYEQYF,TGTGCCAGCTCACCACCCGGCGGAAACTACGAGCAGTACTTC,TRBV18,-,TRBJ2-7,-
CASTGQRRELFF,TGCGCCAGCACTGGACAGCGCAGGGAGCTGTTTTTT,TRBV10-2,-,TRBJ2-2,-
CASTAVAGGPDEQFF,TGTGCCAGCACGGCCGTGGCGGGGGGGCCTGATGAGCAGTTCTTC,TRBV6-1,TRBD2,TRBJ2-1,-
CASRLAGANSYEQYF,TGTGCCAGCCGACTAGCGGGGGCTAACTCCTACGAGCAGTACTTC,TRBV19,TRBD2,TRBJ2-7,-
CASSYSRNTEAFF,TGTGCCAGCAGTTACTCGAGGAACACTGAAGCTTTCTTT,TRBV6-5,-,TRBJ1-1,-
CASSLGAQSYNEQFF,TGTGCCAGCAGCTTAGGAGCGCAATCCTACAATGAGCAGTTCTTC,TRBV11-2,-,TRBJ2-1,-
CASSVDSYTGNTIYF,TGTGCCAGCAGCGTAGACTCATATACGGGAAACACCATATATTTT,TRBV9,-,TRBJ1-3,-
CASSPWAVDNEQFF,TGCGCCAGCAGCCCTTGGGCCGTAGACAATGAGCAGTTCTTC,TRBV5-1,-,TRBJ2-1,-
CASSQPTTGRELFF,TGCGCCAGCAGCCAACCCACTACAGGGCGGGAGCTGTTTTTT,TRBV4-1,-,TRBJ2-2,-
CASSRGIQDYGYTF,TGTGCCAGCTCTCGGGGGATTCAGGACTATGGCTACACCTTC,TRBV6-1,-,TRBJ1-2,once
CASSEVWTATYGYTF,TGTGCCAGCAGTGAAGTGTGGACGGCCACGTATGGCTACACCTTC,TRBV6-1,-,TRBJ1-2,-
CASSLGPGYTEAFF,TGTGCCAGCAGTTTAGGGCCAGGGTACACTGAAGCTTTCTTT,TRBV27,-,TRBJ1-1,-
CASSYSILGTGNTIYF,TGTGCCAGCAGTTACTCGATTCTGGGGACTGGAAACACCATATATTTT,TRBV6-5,-,TRBJ1-3,-
CASSSTSGGLNTEAFF,TGTGCCAGCTCATCGACATCCGGAGGATTGAACACTGAAGCTTTCTTT,TRBV18,-,TRBJ1-1,-
CASSPYRVGGPGELFF,TGTGCCAGCAGCCCATACAGGGTTGGCGGGCCCGGGGAGCTGTTTTTT,TRBV11-2,-,TRBJ2-2,-
CASSSQLGTQYF,TGTGCCAGCAGCTCCCAGCTAGGGACCCAGTACTTC,TRBV7-8,-,TRBJ2-5,-
CASSQKNTEAFF,TGTGCCAGCAGCCAGAAGAACACTGAAGCTTTCTTT,TRBV7-9,-,TRBJ1-1,-
CASSLDRSTGELFF,TGTGCCAGCAGCTTGGACCGCAGTACCGGGGAGCTGTTTTTT,TRBV5-4,-,TRBJ2-2,-
CAIGEPRQETDTQYF,TGTGCCATCGGAGAGCCTAGACAGGAAACAGATACGCAGTATTTT,TRBV10-3,-,TRBJ2-3,-
CSAPSSGWYQETQYF,TGCAGCGCCCCGTCTAGCGGCTGGTACCAAGAGACCCAGTACTTC,TRBV29-1,TRBD2,TRBJ2-5,-
CASSGGRTRDTQYF,TGCGCCAGCAGTGGCGGACGGACCCGAGATACGCAGTATTTT,TRBV5-1,-,TRBJ2-3,-
CASSDGIGMAKTQYF,TGTGCCAGCAGTGATGGGATCGGGATGGCAAAGACCCAGTACTTC,TRBV2,-,TRBJ2-5,-
CASSAVPGYGYTF,TGTGCCAGCAGCGCCGTTCCGGGCTATGGCTACACCTTC,TRBV2,-,TRBJ1-2,-
CASSQGQGATAPLHF,TGTGCCAGCAGCCAGGGACAGGGGGCTACCGCACCCCTCCACTTT,TRBV5-6,TRBD1,TRBJ1-6,-
CASSVGSGNQPQHF,TGTGCCAGCAGCGTAGGGTCAGGGAATCAGCCCCAGCATTTT,TRBV9,-,TRBJ1-5,-
CASRGRLVSYNEQFF,TGTGCCAGCAGAGGCAGACTAGTCTCCTACAATGAGCAGTTCTTC,TRBV5-8,-,TRBJ2-1,-
CASSLATNTEAFF,TGCGCCAGCAGCTTGGCCACTAACACTGAAGCTTTCTTT,TRBV5-1,-,TRBJ1-1,-
CASSAMSGQLNYGYTF,TGTGCCAGCAGTGCAATGTCGGGACAACTTAACTATGGCTACACCTTC,TRBV6-1,-,TRBJ1-2,-
CASSLGPSYNSPLHF,TGCGCCAGCAGCTTGGGACCCTCCTATAATTCACCCCTCCACTTT,TRBV5-1,-,TRBJ1-6,-
CASSVGGQGRGGYTF,TGTGCCAGCAGCGTAGGGGGACAGGGGAGGGGTGGCTACACCTTC,TRBV9,TRBD1,TRBJ1-2,-